This TCR beta chain was recorded in a study of blood T cell repertoires in COVID-19. On the study more broadly: COVID-19 samples from acute and convalescent phases originated in the United States, Italy and Spain.

As handled by the study authors: Estimation of nucleated cell counts was performed using reference gene primer amplification. Profiled with immunoSEQ multiplex PCR; TCRdb holds only in-frame clones, not every one. The D gene and trimming were derived from the DNA, and the V and J assignments and clone size from that table. The table lists roughly 42,000 clones, approximately 90% of them singletons. Germline V gene data show CDR1 as GTSNPN and CDR2 as SVGIG (reference sequence). Trimming cost V 1 base and J 8 bases; bases outside gene matches: 8. The CDR3 is 16 amino acids. Input material: peripheral blood. This receptor was taken from a man aged 50 to 60 with COVID-19, enrolled during active disease. The chain links TRBV30 to TRBJ2-3; the match to TRBD2 covers 14 bases. The CDR3 nucleotides are TGTGCCTGGAGTGAGGGACTAGCGGGAGTAGGTGGTACGCAGTATTTT. This codes for CAWSEGLAGVGGTQYF.